Each of the 9 T cell receptor beta chains below was sequenced from the same sample in a study of blood T cell repertoires in COVID-19. TCRdb keeps only in-frame clones here, not all; method: immunoSEQ multiplex PCR. Of tens of thousands of clones listed, approximately 86% are singletons. Sequencing input: peripheral blood. The origin of the receptors is a man at least 80 years old with active COVID-19.

The chain is built from TRBV4-3 and TRBJ1-1; 11 bases fit TRBD1. Trimming removed 2 bases from V and 4 bases from J; junction bases left unmatched: 9. Germline assignment: CDR1 LGHNA and CDR2 YSLEER. The CDR3 runs 17 residues. Here the CDR3 reads CASSQYGQGAGSTEAFF. In DNA form, the CDR3 reads TGCGCCAGCAGCCAATATGGACAGGGGGCGGGCAGCACTGAAGCTTTCTTT.

This clone was observed a handful of times. This chain uses TRBV7-2 with TRBJ1-1, with no clear D. V lost 7 bases and J 3 bases, leaving 18 bases between the germline ends. Germline CDR1 and CDR2: SGHTA and FQGNSA. The length of the CDR3 is 15 residues. The CDR3 region has the DNA TGTGCCAGCACCTTCGGAGGCCCGGAGGACACTGAAGCTTTCTTT. The encoded protein is CASTFGGPEDTEAFF.

The gene calls are TRBV30 and TRBJ2-4, with TRBD1 as a possible D gene (5 bases). V was cut by 4 bases and J by 2 bases, with 12 bases left in between. The V gene's germline CDR1 is GTSNPN and CDR2 SVGIG (reference sequence). This CDR3 is 14 amino acids long. The CDR3 region has the DNA TGTGCCTGGATCCCAGGGTATTCCAAAAACATTCAGTACTTC. This gives the protein CAWIPGYSKNIQYF.

This chain joins TRBV3-1 (or the pseudogene TRBV3-2) and TRBJ2-7, with 8 positions matching TRBD1. Germline assignment: CDR1 LGHDT and CDR2 YNNKEL (reference sequence). The J segment lost 5 bases and the V segment lost 2 bases, leaving 5 bases of the junction unmatched. The CDR3 length is 14 residues. The CDR3 region has the DNA TGTGCCAGCAGCCAAAGAGACAGGGGCCACGAGCAGTACTTC. It translates to CASSQRDRGHEQYF.

The V gene is TRBV6-4, the J gene TRBJ2-1; 15 nucleotides agree with TRBD2. Germline values: CDR1 MRHNA, CDR2 SNTAGT. The CDR3 is 16 amino acids. V was pared by 3 bases and J by 9 bases, with 6 bases of the junction left unmatched. Here the CDR3 reads CASSEGLAGGIGEQFF. CDR3 DNA sequence: TGTGCCAGCAGTGAGGGACTAGCGGGGGGAATCGGTGAGCAGTTCTTC.

The DNA of the CDR3 is TGTGCCAGCAGTTCGTACGGGGGGGGGACTTCTCAACCCGGAACGCAGTATTTT. Its protein product is CASSSYGGGTSQPGTQYF. The chain joins TRBV28 to TRBJ2-3, with 8 positions matching TRBD2. With V trimmed by 4 bases and J by 9 bases, 21 bases remained unmatched. Germline V gene lookup returns CDR1 MDHEN and CDR2 SYDVKM. The CDR3 runs 18 residues.

The rearrangement uses TRBV7-9 and TRBJ1-1; no clear D gene. V was trimmed by 3 bases and J by 3 bases, leaving 11 bases between them. Germline CDR1 and CDR2: SEHNR and FQNEAQ (reference sequence). The CDR3 spans 14 residues. The CDR3 sequence: CASSFLGRDTEAFF. For the CDR3, the DNA is TGTGCCAGCAGCTTCCTGGGGAGGGACACTGAAGCTTTCTTT. Full variable domain (rest looked up from reference TRBV7-9 and TRBJ1-1): DTGVSQNPRHKITKRGQNVTFRCDPISEHNRLYWYRQTLGQGPEFLTYFQNEAQLEKSRLLSDRFSAERPKGSFSTLEIQRTEQGDSAMYLCASSFLGRDTEAFFGQGTRLTVV.

The V gene is TRBV6-6, the J gene TRBJ2-7; D gene unclear. Trimming pared 5 bases from V and 3 bases from J, leaving 8 bases between. The CDR3 extends over 12 amino acids. Per germline, CDR1 MNHNY and CDR2 SVGAGI (reference sequence). The CDR3 DNA reads TGTGCCAGCAGTCGATCCTTCTACGAGCAGTACTTC. Its protein product is CASSRSFYEQYF.

This chain uses TRBV7-2 with TRBJ2-7; 10 bases align to TRBD1. Germline V gene sequence: CDR1 SGHTA, CDR2 FQGNSA. Trimming cost V 5 bases and J 4 bases; bases outside gene matches: 5. The CDR3 has 14 amino acids. The CDR3 sequence is CASSTGTGEYEQYF. DNA for the CDR3: TGTGCCAGCAGCACAGGGACAGGGGAGTACGAGCAGTACTTC. Supplemented by reference TRBV7-2 and TRBJ2-7, the full variable domain reads GAGVSQSPSNKVTEKGKDVELRCDPISGHTALYWYRQSLGQGLEFLIYFQGNSAPDKSGLPSDRFSAERTGGSVSTLTIQRTQQEDSAVYLCASSTGTGEYEQYFGPGTRLTVT.